The entry below gives a single T cell receptor (beta chain) sequence along with its context. This clone's antigen is unknown. Base qualities were left out, and no much larger clone turns up one base away. Trimming at the junction amounts to 2 bases on V and 0 bases on J, and the germline ends lie 19 bases apart. CDR1 and CDR2 are read off the germline V gene (reference sequence) as DFQATT and SNEGSKA. Including the terminal cysteine and phenylalanine, the CDR3 comprises 17 residues. The entry retains the CDR3 DNA only, 51 bases that are in frame from base 1. The sample originates from a study of T-cell reconstitution after alpha-beta-depleted transplantation in children (dated by TCRdb to about 2016). Regarding the study in general: Using TCR repertoire profiling, the study followed T-cell immune reconstitution in a quantitative way in children after TCRalphabeta/CD19-depleted allogeneic hematopoietic cell transplantation.

The method behind the library was PCR. The reads were generated on an Illumina HiSeq 2500. TCR library preparation used molecular barcoding, with unique molecular identifiers applied to normalize quantification of the TCRbeta repertoire. The raw public data were reprocessed by TCRdb itself: fastp quality trimming at Q25, MiXCR clonotype calling, in-frame beta chains only. Each entry merges the rows of one CDR3 protein and shows their most common DNA and genes. This sample comprises 500,000 or so distinct CDR3 sequences, approximately 30% of them detected only once. The biggest ten clones account for 2% to 3% of the sample.

The TCR was taken from a human donor who donated a stem cell graft to a child with aplastic anemia. The chain is made from TRBV20-1 and TRBJ1-1; no D gene call is confident. Sequences were derived from PBMCs from the stem cell graft donor, sampled from the stem cell graft. The DNA is as follows: TGCAGTGCTAGACACGGCCCGCAAGGGTTAATGAACACTGAAGCTTTCTTT. Its coded protein is CSARHGPQGLMNTEAFF.